This note documents a single T cell receptor beta chain sequence. Its target is not known. The sample originates from a study of cytomegalovirus exposure and HLA in healthy donors. Study-level points and caveats: As was reported, the classifier diagnosed cytomegalovirus status with high specificity and sensitivity. The study designated roughly 150 TCR beta chains cytomegalovirus-associated.

13 Jbeta primers and 60 Vbeta primers were used for the PCR. Assay: immunoSEQ multiplex PCR; the TCRdb copy retains only in-frame clones and omits some. There are about 160,000 clones in the sample; approximately 88% occur only once, and 1.2% lies in the top ten. The CDR3 runs 14 residues. Germline lookup yields CDR1 SEHNR and CDR2 FQNEAQ (reference sequence). The J segment lost 7 bases and the V segment lost 5 bases, leaving 6 bases of the junction unmatched. The sequence came from a boy aged 2 to 10 in good health and CMV-seronegative. This chain connects TRBV7-9 to TRBJ1-3, with 9 nucleotides matching TRBD1. Sequenced material: PBMCs. The CDR3 spells CASSETGGRNTIYF. Here the CDR3 DNA reads TGTGCCAGCAGCGAAACAGGGGGCAGGAACACCATATATTTT.